A single sample is the source of the 9 T cell receptor beta chains below, sequenced in a study of blood T cell repertoires in COVID-19. The assay was immunoSEQ multiplex PCR, and TCRdb's table has in-frame clones only and misses some. The data show under 300,000 clones, around 83% seen once. Sequencing was performed on peripheral blood. Receptors originate from a young man who had recovered from COVID-19.

The chain employs TRBV7-9 and TRBJ2-7; D perhaps matches TRBD1 (6 bases). Looked up from germline, CDR1 is SEHNR and CDR2 is FQNEAQ (reference sequence). The CDR3 has 12 amino acids. Trimming left V 5 bases short and J 3 bases short, with 8 bases between. Here the CDR3 DNA reads TGTGCCAGCAGCCCCAGGGGCTACGAGCAGTACTTC. Amino acid sequence: CASSPRGYEQYF.

This chain links TRBV7-9 with TRBJ2-1; TRBD2 matches 10 bases. The CDR3 sequence is 16 residues long. With V trimmed by 2 bases and J by 4 bases, 5 bases remained unmatched. From germline, CDR1 is SEHNR and CDR2 FQNEAQ (reference sequence). CDR3 in DNA: TGTGCCAGCAGCTTATTGGCACTAGCGGGATACAATGAGCAGTTCTTC. It codes for CASSLLALAGYNEQFF.

The V and J genes are TRBV6-6 and TRBJ1-2; maybe TRBD1 (6 bases). The ends were cut back, 7 bases at V and 8 bases at J, with 20 bases in the middle. The CDR3 consists of 14 residues. CDR1 and CDR2 (germline): MNHNY, SVGAGI (reference sequence). CDR3 loop: CASTYGPRGGGYTF. The DNA of the CDR3 is TGTGCCAGCACCTACGGGCCCAGGGGTGGAGGCTACACCTTC.

This chain connects TRBV25-1 to TRBJ1-1; 9 positions match TRBD1. Germline V CDR1 and CDR2: MGHDK, SYGVNS. Losses at the gene ends were 8 bases for V and 3 bases for J; bases not matched to a gene: 10. This CDR3 comprises 15 residues. This chain's CDR3 is CASVAGTGFYTEAFF. CDR3 sequence (DNA): TGTGCCAGCGTTGCCGGGACAGGGTTTTACACTGAAGCTTTCTTT. The full variable domain, with the rest looked up from reference TRBV25-1 and TRBJ1-1, is EADIYQTPRYLVIGTGKKITLECSQTMGHDKMYWYQQDPGMELHLIHYSYGVNSTEKGDLSSESTVSRIRTEHFPLTLESARPSHTSQYLCASVAGTGFYTEAFFGQGTRLTVV.

This clone has a single count. The chain recombines TRBV5-1 with TRBJ2-5, with a weak D call TRBD1 (6 bases). The V end was cut by 0 bases, the J end by 5 bases, with 8 bases between. The length of the CDR3 is 13 residues. CDR1 is SGHRS and CDR2 is YFSETQ in the germline V gene. The CDR3 loop reads CASSLDREETQYF. In DNA, the CDR3 is TGCGCCAGCAGCTTGGACAGGGAGGAGACCCAGTACTTC. The whole variable domain, filled in from reference TRBV5-1 and TRBJ2-5, reads KAGVTQTPRYLIKTRGQQVTLSCSPISGHRSVSWYQQTPGQGLQFLFEYFSETQRNKGNFPGRFSGRQFSNSRSEMNVSTLELGDSALYLCASSLDREETQYFGPGTRLLVL.

The chain is built from TRBV10-3 and TRBJ2-5; D possibly corresponds to TRBD1 (6 bases). CDR3 length: 14 amino acids. Germline CDR1 and CDR2: ENHRY and SYGVKD. V was trimmed by 7 bases and J by 2 bases, leaving 14 bases between them. The CDR3 sequence: CAINNEGHQETQYF. The CDR3 nucleotides are TGTGCCATCAACAACGAGGGACATCAAGAGACCCAGTACTTC.

V is TRBV6-5 and J is TRBJ2-3; 10 bases map to TRBD2. Germline CDR1 is MNHEY and CDR2 is SVGAGI. The CDR3 contains 15 residues. Trimming at V came to 0 bases and at J to 6 bases, leaving 3 bases not matched to a gene. CDR3 DNA sequence: TGTGCCAGCAGTTACTCTCTAGCGGGGGTTGATACGCAGTATTTT. Amino acid sequence: CASSYSLAGVDTQYF.

This chain joins TRBV6-5 and TRBJ1-6; 8 bases align to TRBD1. The CDR3 loop spans 12 amino acids. Germline CDR1 reads MNHEY; CDR2 reads SVGAGI. V lost 6 bases and J lost 14; bases outside the gene matches: 6. CDR3 sequence reads: CASRTPQGALHF. CDR3 DNA: TGTGCCAGCAGAACTCCACAGGGGGCCCTCCACTTT.

This clone has a handful of counts. V and J are TRBV7-3 and TRBJ2-1, with a weak D call TRBD2 (6 bases). Trimming removed 5 bases at V and 0 bases at J, with 20 bases between. Germline values: CDR1 SGHTA, CDR2 FQGTGA. The CDR3 runs 18 residues. The CDR3 here is CASSPGQVIGSSYNEQFF. Here the CDR3 DNA reads TGTGCCAGCAGCCCGGGGCAGGTGATCGGGAGCTCCTACAATGAGCAGTTCTTC.